This is a list of T cell receptor beta chains from one sample in a study of T-cell reconstitution after alpha-beta-depleted transplantation in children. TCRdb reprocessed the PCR reads via MiXCR and lists one record per CDR3 protein. The table has approximately 290,000 distinct CDR3 sequences, 11% seen once. Sample: peripheral blood, taken 180 days after TCRalphabeta/CD19-depleted stem cell transplant. Receptors originate from a male patient between 2 and 10 years old who had a stem cell transplant for chronic granulomatous disease, so the T cells may come from the graft donor. Both conserved end residues are part of each CDR3. A D gene is named only where the DNA matches it firmly. Not all rows give a size; the values are once, few, many and, for expanded clones, a class.

j_call d_call clone_size v_call cdr3_length cdr3_nt cdr3_aa
TRBJ2-1 NA many TRBV25-1 15 TGTGCCAGCAGTCAAGGGGGATTGGGATACAATGAGCAGTTCTTC CASSQGGLGYNEQFF
TRBJ2-7 TRBD2 many TRBV9 14 TGTGCCAGCAGCTACGGACTAGCGGGGGGTGAGCAGTACTTC CASSYGLAGGEQYF
TRBJ2-7 TRBD2 many TRBV20-1 14 TGCAGTGCCACCGGGACTAGCGGATCCTACGAGCAGTACTTC CSATGTSGSYEQYF
TRBJ2-3 TRBD2 many TRBV20-1 15 TGCAGTGCGCCCGGGACTAGCGGGAACCGCGATACGCAGTATTTT CSAPGTSGNRDTQYF
TRBJ1-2 NA few TRBV19 11 TGTGCCAGTAGGGACAACTATGGCTACACCTTC CASRDNYGYTF
TRBJ2-2 TRBD2 many TRBV27 16 TGTGCCAGCAGTTTAGCTAGCGGGATTGGTACCGGGGAGCTGTTTTTT CASSLASGIGTGELFF
TRBJ2-7 TRBD2 many TRBV29-1 16 TGCAGCGTTGAAGATCGAAACACGGGACTACCCTACGAGCAGTACTTC CSVEDRNTGLPYEQYF
TRBJ2-7 TRBD1 many TRBV13 14 TGTGCCAGCAGCTCGGACAGGGGCCGGTACGAGCAGTACTTC CASSSDRGRYEQYF
TRBJ2-7 NA many TRBV5-1 16 TGCGCCAGCAGCTTGGATCCAGGGGACCTCTCCTACGAGCAGTACTTC CASSLDPGDLSYEQYF
TRBJ2-7 NA many TRBV7-2 14 TGTGCCAGCAGCTTAAGTCCGCTGAGCCCCGAGCAGTACTTC CASSLSPLSPEQYF
TRBJ2-7 NA NA TRBV29-1 13 TGCAGCGTTGAAGAGCAGGGAGCCTACGCGCAGTACTTC CSVEEQGAYAQYF
TRBJ2-7 NA many TRBV20-1 10 TGCACCAATCAGGCCTACGAGCAGTACTTC CTNQAYEQYF
TRBJ2-4 NA many TRBV7-9 14 TGTGCCAGCAGCCCGGAAGTAGCCAAAAACATTCAGTACTTC CASSPEVAKNIQYF
TRBJ1-6 NA many TRBV7-2 15 TGTGCCAGCAGCTTGAGAGGCCAGTATAATTCACCCCTCCACTTT CASSLRGQYNSPLHF
TRBJ2-7 TRBD2 many TRBV20-1 13 TGCAGTGCCCCGGGACTAGCAGCCTACGAGCAGTACTTC CSAPGLAAYEQYF
TRBJ2-1 NA NA TRBV6-5 16 TGTGCCAGCAGTTACCGCAGGTTTAGCTCCTACAATGAGCAGTTCTTC CASSYRRFSSYNEQFF
TRBJ2-1 NA many TRBV7-2 15 TGTGCCAGCAGCTTAGATCTAGCGCGGGACAATGAGCAGTTCTTC CASSLDLARDNEQFF
TRBJ2-1 NA many TRBV29-1 11 TGCAGCGTTGTCCTCTACAATGAGCAGTTCTTC CSVVLYNEQFF
TRBJ2-5 TRBD1 many TRBV5-1 15 TGCGCCAGCAGCTTAGAGGGGGCAAGAGGGGAGACCCAGTACTTC CASSLEGARGETQYF
TRBJ1-4 TRBD1 many TRBV7-8 14 TGTGCCAGCAGTTCCGGGACAGGGATCGAAAAACTGTTTTTT CASSSGTGIEKLFF
TRBJ2-2 TRBD2 many TRBV29-1 15 TGCAGCGTTGACGTAGCGGGAATAAACACCGGGGAGCTGTTTTTT CSVDVAGINTGELFF
TRBJ1-3 NA many TRBV5-1 18 TGCGCCAGCAGCTTGGGGGGCAGGGCCGCCGGCCCTGGAAACACCATATATTTT CASSLGGRAAGPGNTIYF
TRBJ2-7 NA many TRBV12-3/TRBV12-4 13 TGTGCCAGCAGTTCATCTTTTCCCGACGAGCAGTACTTC CASSSSFPDEQYF
TRBJ2-1 TRBD2 many TRBV29-1 15 TGCAGCGTTCGACCCGGACTAGCGGGAGTCGGTGAGCAGTTCTTC CSVRPGLAGVGEQFF
TRBJ2-6 NA NA TRBV19 18 TGTGCCAGTAGCCAGGGGCACAGGATTTTCTCTGGGGCCAACGTCCTGACTTTC CASSQGHRIFSGANVLTF
TRBJ2-1 TRBD2 NA TRBV27 17 TGTGCCAGCAGCCGGACTAGCGGGATAAGCTCCTACAATGAGCAGTTCTTC CASSRTSGISSYNEQFF